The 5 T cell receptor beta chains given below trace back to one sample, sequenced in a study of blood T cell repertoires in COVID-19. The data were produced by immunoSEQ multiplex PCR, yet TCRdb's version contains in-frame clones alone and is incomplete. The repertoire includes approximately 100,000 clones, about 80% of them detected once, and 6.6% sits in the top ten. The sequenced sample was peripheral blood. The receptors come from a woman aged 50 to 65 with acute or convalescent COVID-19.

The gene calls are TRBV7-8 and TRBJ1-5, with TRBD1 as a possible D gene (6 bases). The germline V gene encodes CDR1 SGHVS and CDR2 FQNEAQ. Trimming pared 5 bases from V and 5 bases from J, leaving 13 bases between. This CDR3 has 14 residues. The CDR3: CASSRDSGDQPQHF. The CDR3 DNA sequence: TGTGCCAGCAGCAGAGATTCAGGGGATCAGCCCCAGCATTTT.

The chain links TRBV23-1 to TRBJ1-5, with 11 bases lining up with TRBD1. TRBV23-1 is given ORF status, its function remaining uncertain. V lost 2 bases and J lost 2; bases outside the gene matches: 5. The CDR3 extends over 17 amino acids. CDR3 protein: CASSQPGQGERNQPQHF. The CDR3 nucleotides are TGCGCCAGCAGTCAACCGGGACAGGGGGAGCGCAATCAGCCCCAGCATTTT.

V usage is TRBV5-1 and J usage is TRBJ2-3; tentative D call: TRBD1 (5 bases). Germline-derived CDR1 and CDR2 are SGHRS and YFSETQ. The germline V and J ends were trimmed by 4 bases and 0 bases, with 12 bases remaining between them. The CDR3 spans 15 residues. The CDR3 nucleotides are TGCGCCAGCAGCCCATGGACACCTAGCACAGATACGCAGTATTTT. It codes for CASSPWTPSTDTQYF.

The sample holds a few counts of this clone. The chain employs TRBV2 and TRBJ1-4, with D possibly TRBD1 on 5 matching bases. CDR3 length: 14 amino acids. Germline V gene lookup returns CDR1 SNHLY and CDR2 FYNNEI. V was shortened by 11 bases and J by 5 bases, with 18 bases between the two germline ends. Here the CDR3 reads CASRDPGGNEKLFF. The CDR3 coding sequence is TGTGCCTCCCGGGACCCCGGAGGGAATGAAAAACTGTTTTTT.

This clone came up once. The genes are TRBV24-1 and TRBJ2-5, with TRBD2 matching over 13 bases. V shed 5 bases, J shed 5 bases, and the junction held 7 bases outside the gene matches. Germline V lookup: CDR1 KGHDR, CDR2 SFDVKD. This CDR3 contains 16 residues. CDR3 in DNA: TGTGCCACCAGTGTTACCGGACTAGCGGGGGTTGAGACCCAGTACTTC. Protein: CATSVTGLAGVETQYF.